The sequence of this TCR beta chain was determined in a study of T-cell reconstitution after alpha-beta-depleted transplantation in children. Study results and caveats: Reported findings indicate that, about two months after transplant, alpha-beta T cells came from several hundred expanded clones, which were derived from non-depleted graft cells. Counts and diversity of T cells one year after transplant came mostly from newly produced T cells.

This clonotype turned up a few times. Its antigen is as yet unknown. Construction of the TCRbeta library involved unique molecular identifiers. TCRdb re-called the PCR reads with MiXCR, one entry per CDR3 protein. This table has 800,000 to 1,000,000 distinct CDR3 sequences, about 29% appearing once. The CDR3 extends over 13 amino acids. Germline loops: CDR1 SGHRS, CDR2 YFSETQ. The V gene lost 4 bases and the J gene lost 3 bases, with 10 bases spanning the gap. The receptor comes from a boy younger than two who had a stem cell transplant for SCID, so the T cells may come from the graft donor. This specimen was PBMCs, mostly from graft donor cells, taken 360 days after TCRalphabeta/CD19-depleted stem cell transplant. The chain recombines TRBV5-1 with TRBJ1-2; D gene uncertain. CDR3 nucleotide sequence: TGCGCCAGCAGCCGGGAGGCGGACTATGGCTACACCTTC. Residues: CASSREADYGYTF.